Shown below are 2 T cell receptor beta chains from a single sample sequenced in a study of T cells in Graves' hyperthyroidism and ophthalmopathy. The source material, RNA transcripts, was used to amplify TCR beta CDR3 regions. An initial round of RT-PCR targeting the TCR CDR3 relied on the HTBI primer set. TCRdb processed the multiplex PCR reads anew with MiXCR; each CDR3 protein has one entry. The sample carries around 290,000 distinct CDR3 sequences, about an eighth recorded once. The sequencing sample was made of blood. The receptors come from a woman aged 25 to 39 with Graves' hyperthyroidism that later progressed to Graves' ophthalmopathy.

This clonotype was seen more than once but under ten times. The V gene is TRBV4-1, the J gene TRBJ2-4; 7 nucleotides line up with TRBD2. The CDR3 contains 15 residues. The J segment lost 1 base and the V segment lost 0 bases, leaving 0 bases of the junction unmatched. Looked up from germline, CDR1 is MGHRA and CDR2 is YSYEKL. The CDR3 here is CASSQDSGAKNIQYF. For the CDR3, the DNA is TGCGCCAGCAGCCAAGATAGCGGGGCCAAAAACATTCAGTACTTC.

This chain joins TRBV11-2 and TRBJ1-6; D unresolved. CDR3 length equals 18 residues. In germline, CDR1 is SGHAT, CDR2 FQNNGV. V shed 5 bases and J shed 4 bases, with 21 bases lying between them. CDR3 coding DNA: TGTGCCAGCAGCCCCCCCAAGGACCGCCATCGATATAATTCACCCCTCCACTTT. As protein: CASSPPKDRHRYNSPLHF.